The rows below give T cell receptor beta chains drawn from one sample of a study of T cell changes during pregnancy in multiple sclerosis. This table comes from immunoSEQ multiplex PCR, and its TCRdb copy is limited to in-frame clones, with some not included. The sample lists tens of thousands of clones; roughly 91% were seen once. The sequencing used peripheral blood, collected in the third trimester of pregnancy. Receptor source: a female donor in good health, enrolled as a control in a pregnancy study. Both conserved end residues are part of each CDR3. The order of the fields is D gene, clone size, V gene, J gene, CDR3 DNA, CDR3 protein. D genes are given only for firm matches. Size is omitted from some rows. Given values are once, few, many or a class for expanded clones.

-	-	TRBV4-1	TRBJ1-5	TGCGCCAGCAGCCAAGCGGGGAGGAATCAGCCCCAGCATTTT	CASSQAGRNQPQHF
TRBD1	-	TRBV9	TRBJ2-5	TGTGCCAGCAGTAAGACAGGGGGGGGGCAAGAGACCCAGTACTTC	CASSKTGGGQETQYF
-	-	TRBV7-9	TRBJ1-1	TGTGCCAGCAGCTTAGGCCAGATACACATGAACACTGAAGCTTTCTTT	CASSLGQIHMNTEAFF
-	-	TRBV5-1	TRBJ1-2	TGCGCCAGCAGCTTTTTACAGGGTGGCTATGGCTACACCTTC	CASSFLQGGYGYTF
TRBD2	-	TRBV28	TRBJ2-1	TGTGCCAGCAGTTTTAGGCTAGCGGGAGGTGAGCAGTTCTTC	CASSFRLAGGEQFF
TRBD1	once	TRBV5-6	TRBJ1-1	TGTGCCAGCAGCTTATGGGGCAGGGGGCAGAACACTGAAGCTTTCTTT	CASSLWGRGQNTEAFF
TRBD1	-	TRBV5-6	TRBJ1-4	TGTGCCAGCAGCCCGGACAGGGCTGAAAAACTGTTTTTT	CASSPDRAEKLFF
TRBD1	-	TRBV7-6	TRBJ2-7	TGTGCCAGCAGCGACGGACAGGGTCTTTACGAGCAGTACTTC	CASSDGQGLYEQYF
TRBD1	-	TRBV18	TRBJ1-1	TGTGCCAGCTCACCACTCCAGGGGGCGACGAACACTGAAGCTTTCTTT	CASSPLQGATNTEAFF
-	-	TRBV7-7	TRBJ2-1	TGTGCCAGCAGCCCCGGGATCGGTGAGCAGTTCTTC	CASSPGIGEQFF
-	-	TRBV19	TRBJ1-2	TGTGCCAGTAGTATAGAAGCCCCCTCGACAGGCGTTTATGGCTACACCTTC	CASSIEAPSTGVYGYTF
TRBD2	-	TRBV19	TRBJ2-3	TGTGCCAGTAAGGATAGCGGGAGTGGAGGGACAGATACGCAGTATTTT	CASKDSGSGGTDTQYF
-	-	TRBV15	TRBJ2-5	TGTGCCACCAGCAGAGATAACCGGAGAGGGGGAGAGACCCAGTACTTC	CATSRDNRRGGETQYF
TRBD1	-	TRBV2	TRBJ1-4	TGTGCCAGCAGGGCCGGGACAGGGACTGAAAAACTGTTTTTT	CASRAGTGTEKLFF
TRBD2	-	TRBV19	TRBJ2-1	TGTGCCAGTAGTATAGATACGGGCGGGAGCGCCTACAATGAGCAGTTCTTC	CASSIDTGGSAYNEQFF
TRBD2	-	TRBV7-2	TRBJ2-1	TGTGCCAGCAGCTTAGGTGGTGCGGGGGGGCGTTGGGGTGAGCAGTTCTTC	CASSLGGAGGRWGEQFF
-	-	TRBV7-9	TRBJ1-2	TGTGCCAGCAGCTTAGCCCGGAACTATGGCTACACCTTC	CASSLARNYGYTF
-	once	TRBV5-1	TRBJ1-5	TGCGCCAGCAGCTTGGGTCCGGGGGGCGCATATAGCAATCAGCCCCAGCATTTT	CASSLGPGGAYSNQPQHF
-	once	TRBV6-5	TRBJ1-1	TGTGCCAGCAGTTACTCACCGGCAGGCTATAACACTGAAGCTTTCTTT	CASSYSPAGYNTEAFF
TRBD1	-	TRBV11-2	TRBJ2-7	TGTGCCAGCAGCCGAGTGGGACAGGGGTCCTACGAGCAGTACTTC	CASSRVGQGSYEQYF
-	-	TRBV19	TRBJ1-5	TGTGGCGCGGGCACCTCTAATCTCCCCCAGCATTTT	CGAGTSNLPQHF
TRBD1	-	TRBV4-3	TRBJ2-2	TGCGCCAGCACGGGGGACAGGGGGCGCGGCGGGGAGCTGTTTTTT	CASTGDRGRGGELFF
-	-	TRBV6-5	TRBJ2-7	TGTGCCAGCAGCTCCTCGGGAGAGCAGTACTTC	CASSSSGEQYF
TRBD1	-	TRBV6-5	TRBJ2-6	TGTGCCAGCAGACAGGGGTGGGGGGCCAACGTCCTGACTTTC	CASRQGWGANVLTF
TRBD2	-	TRBV19	TRBJ2-7	TGTGCCAGTAGGGTAGCGGGGAACTCCTACGAGCAGTACTTC	CASRVAGNSYEQYF
-	-	TRBV5-6	TRBJ2-7	TGTGCCAGCAGCTTATTCCTCTACGAGCAGTACTTC	CASSLFLYEQYF
-	-	TRBV15	TRBJ2-7	TGTGCCACCAGCAGAGGACGGACAGATGCCTACGAGCAGTACTTC	CATSRGRTDAYEQYF
TRBD2	-	TRBV6-1	TRBJ2-3	TGTGCCACCCGGGGGGTGGGAAACACAGATACGCAGTATTTT	CATRGVGNTDTQYF
TRBD1	-	TRBV12-5	TRBJ1-1	TGTGCTAGTGGTTTCATGCTCGGACAGGGGGCAGTAAGCACTGAAGCTTTCTTT	CASGFMLGQGAVSTEAFF
TRBD1	-	TRBV5-1	TRBJ2-7	TGCGCCAGCAGCTGGAATACAGGGGGCGAGCAGTACTTC	CASSWNTGGEQYF